This passage covers 32 T cell receptor beta chains from one sample sequenced in a study of T cells in Graves' hyperthyroidism and ophthalmopathy. Using RNA transcripts as the source, TCR beta CDR3 regions were amplified. Researchers ran a first-round RT-PCR on the TCR CDR3 using the HTBI primer set. TCRdb ran MiXCR on the multiplex PCR reads and lists one entry per CDR3 protein. The repertoire consists of under 750,000 distinct CDR3 sequences, with roughly a sixth occurring once and the leading ten covering 15% to 20%. Sequenced input: blood. The receptors were gathered from a woman aged 45-59 years with Graves' hyperthyroidism that later progressed to Graves' ophthalmopathy.

This clonotype was counted a single time. The chain employs TRBV20-1 and TRBJ2-5, with 8 bases aligning to TRBD2. Looked up from germline, CDR1 is DFQATT and CDR2 is SNEGSKA (reference sequence). The length of the CDR3 is 13 residues. J gave up 7 bases and V 7 bases, and 11 bases lay outside the gene matches. CDR3 loop: CSGETGGPATQYF. CDR3 DNA sequence: TGCAGTGGGGAGACGGGGGGGCCTGCGACCCAGTACTTC.

In its sample, this clonotype was seen a few times. V gene TRBV29-1 combines with J gene TRBJ2-7; 7 nucleotides align to TRBD2. CDR1 is SQVTM and CDR2 is ANQGSEA in the germline V gene. The junction had 5 bases not matched to a gene; V was cut back by 0 bases and J by 0 bases. The CDR3 is made up of 15 amino acids. DNA of the CDR3: TGCAGCGTTGAAGATGAACTAGCGAACTCCTACGAGCAGTACTTC. Protein product: CSVEDELANSYEQYF.

A note on this clonotype: The junction does not match germline at one end; this may be a read error. The rearrangement joins TRBV12-3 or TRBV12-4 to TRBJ1-1; D call uncertain. CDR3 length: 13 residues. CDR3 in amino acids: CASSLSGRSETFF. The CDR3 DNA reads TGTGCCAGCAGTTTGAGTGGGCGGTCTGAAACTTTCTTT.

This clonotype was detected a few times. The chain carries TRBV12-3 or TRBV12-4 and TRBJ2-1, with D unresolved. Trimming left V 6 bases short and J 1 base short, with 10 bases between. CDR3 length: 14 amino acids. The CDR3 sequence: CASSPDASYNEQFF. DNA of the CDR3: TGTGCCAGCAGCCCAGACGCTTCCTACAATGAGCAGTTCTTC.

A few counts support this clonotype. V gene TRBV20-1 combines with J gene TRBJ1-5, with TRBD1 as a possible D gene (6 bases). The germline V gene encodes CDR1 DFQATT and CDR2 SNEGSKA (reference sequence). The V and J ends lost 3 bases and 4 bases respectively, with 16 bases between them. The CDR3 runs to 15 residues. CDR3 sequence: CSASLGARSNQPQHF. The CDR3 DNA sequence: TGCAGTGCTAGTTTGGGGGCACGGAGTAATCAGCCCCAGCATTTT.

This clonotype was recorded many times. The gene calls are TRBV7-8 and TRBJ1-1, with D possibly matching TRBD1 (5 bases). V lost 5 bases, J lost 8 bases, and 15 bases lay in between. Germline V gives CDR1 SGHVS, CDR2 FQNEAQ. This CDR3 has 13 amino acids. CDR3 in amino acids: CASSLNRDGEAFF. Here the CDR3 DNA reads TGTGCCAGCAGCCTCAACCGGGACGGCGAAGCTTTCTTT.

At least ten counts were recorded for this clonotype. The chain's CDR3 is CASSIGAGGARKTYTF. The CDR3 bases are TGTGCCAGTAGTATAGGGGCAGGGGGCGCGAGGAAGACGTACACCTTC. The V call is TRBV19, the J call TRBJ1-2, with 8 bases fitting TRBD1. Trimming cost V 1 base and J 11 bases; bases outside gene matches: 15. Germline CDR1 reads LNHDA; CDR2 reads SQIVND (reference sequence). The CDR3 covers 16 residues.

This clonotype has ten or more counts. This chain connects TRBV6-1 to TRBJ1-2; the D is unclear. The CDR3 sequence is 15 residues long. Germline values: CDR1 MNHNS, CDR2 SASEGT. The ends were cut back, 3 bases at V and 3 bases at J, with 14 bases in the middle. The CDR3, as DNA: TGTGCCAGCAGTGATCTCGCGGGTTCCCACTATGGCTACACCTTC. Translation gives CASSDLAGSHYGYTF.

This clonotype showed up just a few times. The V call is TRBV5-1, the J call TRBJ2-5, with 9 bases lining up with TRBD1. J gave up 0 bases and V 0 bases, and 9 bases lay outside the gene matches. The CDR3 length is 18 residues. In germline, CDR1 is SGHRS, CDR2 YFSETQ. CDR3: CASSLVVSGQGYQETQYF. Written as DNA, the CDR3 is TGCGCCAGCAGCTTGGTTGTCTCGGGACAGGGATACCAAGAGACCCAGTACTTC.

This clonotype has only a few counts. The V gene is TRBV6-1, the J gene TRBJ1-2; 8 bases match TRBD1. V lost 11 bases to trimming and J lost 2 bases; unmatched junction nucleotides: 7. CDR3 size: 13 residues. Germline values: CDR1 MNHNS, CDR2 SASEGT. CDR3 sequence (DNA): TGTGCCGGAAGTACAGGGGGGAACTATGGCTACACCTTC. It translates to CAGSTGGNYGYTF.

V and J are TRBV12-3 or TRBV12-4 and TRBJ1-4, with TRBD1 matching 9 bases. V dropped 4 bases and J dropped 7; count of bases not matched to a gene: 4. CDR3 length: 14 residues. The CDR3 reads CASSYADRGEKLFF. The DNA of the CDR3 is TGTGCCAGCAGTTACGCGGACAGGGGTGAAAAACTGTTTTTT.

This clonotype was recorded at least ten times. The CDR3 bases are TGCGCCAGCAGTCAGGGGCAAGGCGAGCAGTACTTC. It yields the protein CASSQGQGEQYF. This chain joins TRBV5-1 and TRBJ2-7; D perhaps matches TRBD1 (6 bases). The CDR3 has 12 amino acids. CDR1 is SGHRS, CDR2 YFSETQ, per germline. V dropped 5 bases and J dropped 6 bases, with 12 bases sitting between them. Supplemented by reference TRBV5-1 and TRBJ2-7, the full variable domain reads KAGVTQTPRYLIKTRGQQVTLSCSPISGHRSVSWYQQTPGQGLQFLFEYFSETQRNKGNFPGRFSGRQFSNSRSEMNVSTLELGDSALYLCASSQGQGEQYFGPGTRLTVT.

This clonotype was seen only a few times. V usage is TRBV12-3 or TRBV12-4 and J usage is TRBJ2-5, with D possibly being TRBD2 (5 bases). This CDR3 is built from 13 residues. V lost 8 bases to trimming and J lost 7 bases, with 17 bases between them. The CDR3, as DNA: TGTGCCAGCGGCGGTCAGCTAGCTTGGACCCAGTACTTC. This translates into CASGGQLAWTQYF.

CDR3 residues: CSAVDSRTDTQYF. The CDR3 nucleotides read TGCAGTGCCGTGGACAGCCGCACAGATACGCAGTATTTT. The genes are TRBV20-1 and TRBJ2-3; D perhaps matches TRBD1 (6 bases). Germline V lookup: CDR1 DFQATT, CDR2 SNEGSKA (reference sequence). This CDR3 region has 13 residues. V shed 6 bases and J shed 1 base, with 11 bases lying between them.

The chain links TRBV7-6 to TRBJ2-3; 14 bases line up with TRBD2. The junction had 12 bases not matched to a gene; V was cut back by 1 base and J by 3 bases. CDR3 length equals 20 residues. Germline values: CDR1 SGHVS, CDR2 FNYEAQ. CDR3 region: CASSLGGLSGLAGGTDTQYF. The CDR3 DNA sequence: TGTGCCAGCAGCTTAGGTGGTCTCAGTGGACTAGCGGGGGGAACAGATACGCAGTATTTT.

The chain recombines TRBV12-3 or TRBV12-4 with TRBJ1-5; 10 bases are a match to TRBD1. Trimming removed 2 bases from V and 4 bases from J; junction bases left unmatched: 8. There are 17 residues in the CDR3. CDR3 region: CASSLSGTGVFNQPQHF. CDR3 sequence (DNA): TGTGCCAGCAGTTTAAGCGGGACAGGGGTATTTAATCAGCCCCAGCATTTT.

This clonotype was recorded once. The rearrangement uses TRBV6-2 or TRBV6-3 and TRBJ1-5; perhaps TRBD1 as D (5 bases). Germline CDR1 is MNHEY and CDR2 is SVGEGT. V was clipped by 0 bases and J by 7 bases, with 13 bases between them. The CDR3 has 15 amino acids. CDR3 bases: TGTGCCAGCAGTTACTCGTTTGGGGGGGTGCAGCCCCAGCATTTT. Translation: CASSYSFGGVQPQHF.

The genes are TRBV9 and TRBJ1-6; 7 nucleotides agree with TRBD1. Germline V gene sequence: CDR1 SGDLS, CDR2 YYNGEE. The CDR3 has 15 residues. With 8 bases clipped from V and 0 bases from J, the junction kept 5 bases outside the gene matches. DNA of the CDR3: TGTGCCAGTAAACAGGGGAGCTCCTATAATTCACCCCTCCACTTT. It yields the protein CASKQGSSYNSPLHF. Full variable domain (outside the CDR3, taken from reference TRBV9 and TRBJ1-6): DSGVTQTPKHLITATGQRVTLRCSPRSGDLSVYWYQQSLDQGLQFLIQYYNGEERAKGNILERFSAQQFPDLHSELNLSSLELGDSALYFCASKQGSSYNSPLHFGNGTRLTVT.

In its sample, this clonotype was seen many times. This chain uses TRBV11-2 with TRBJ1-2; D is perhaps TRBD1 (5 bases). Germline values: CDR1 SGHAT, CDR2 FQNNGV. V was pared by 1 base and J by 7 bases, with 10 bases between. This CDR3 is built from 13 residues. The CDR3 sequence: CASSLAGFGGYTF. As DNA, the CDR3 is TGTGCCAGCAGCTTAGCAGGGTTTGGTGGCTACACCTTC. Variable domain in full (rest from reference TRBV11-2 and TRBJ1-2): EAGVAQSPRYKIIEKRQSVAFWCNPISGHATLYWYQQILGQGPKLLIQFQNNGVVDDSQLPKDRFSAERLKGVDSTLKIQPAKLEDSAVYLCASSLAGFGGYTFGSGTRLTVV.

This clonotype was seen a few times. The J gene is TRBJ2-7, the V gene TRBV7-6; D is unclear. Germline-derived CDR1 and CDR2 are SGHVS and FNYEAQ. The CDR3 runs to 11 residues. Trimming shortened V by 8 bases and J by 7 bases, and 12 bases separated the two germline ends. DNA of the CDR3: TGTGCCAGCGGCGCGGCGAAGGAGCAGTACTTC. It translates to CASGAAKEQYF.

The chain combines TRBV19 with TRBJ1-2, with D maybe TRBD1 (5 bases). This CDR3 comprises 14 residues. V lost 2 bases and J 6 bases, leaving 13 bases between the germline ends. The germline CDR1 and CDR2 sequences are LNHDA and SQIVND (reference sequence). CDR3 region: CASSIRVGHHGYTF. CDR3 sequence (DNA): TGTGCCAGTAGTATAAGGGTCGGACACCATGGCTACACCTTC.

This clonotype was observed a handful of times. The genes are TRBV7-9 and TRBJ1-6, with D perhaps TRBD1 (5 bases). Germline V lookup: CDR1 SEHNR, CDR2 FQNEAQ (reference sequence). This CDR3 is built from 19 residues. Trimming left V 2 bases short and J 0 bases short, with 17 bases between. The CDR3 DNA is TGTGCCAGCAGCTTACCCCGGACGGACCAGGGCTCCTATAATTCACCCCTCCACTTT. Protein sequence: CASSLPRTDQGSYNSPLHF.

This clonotype was recorded at least ten times. V and J are TRBV5-1 and TRBJ1-1; D possibly corresponds to TRBD1 (5 bases). Trimming removed 2 bases at V and 1 base at J, with 18 bases between. CDR3 size: 17 residues. Germline lookup yields CDR1 SGHRS and CDR2 YFSETQ. This chain's CDR3 is CASSFSLRLRENTEAFF. CDR3 in DNA: TGCGCCAGCAGCTTTTCGTTGCGTCTCAGGGAGAACACTGAAGCTTTCTTT.

The chain employs TRBV6-1 and TRBJ1-1; D gene unclear. Germline values: CDR1 MNHNS, CDR2 SASEGT. Trimming shortened V by 6 bases and J by 4 bases, and 18 bases separated the two germline ends. The CDR3 contains 15 residues. The CDR3 coding sequence is TGTGCCAGCAGCGACCTTTACGTGGGTTTCACTGAAGCTTTCTTT. It is translated as CASSDLYVGFTEAFF.

V usage is TRBV10-3 and J usage is TRBJ2-1; 14 bases map to TRBD2. This CDR3 has 17 residues. J gave up 1 base and V 9 bases, and 8 bases lay outside the gene matches. CDR1 is ENHRY, CDR2 SYGVKD, per germline. The CDR3 region is CAITGTSGRMSYNEQFF. The CDR3 coding sequence is TGTGCCATAACCGGGACTAGCGGGAGAATGTCCTACAATGAGCAGTTCTTC.

About this clonotype: A read error may explain this, as a much larger clone is one base away. The chain links TRBV2 to TRBJ2-7; 7 nucleotides align to TRBD2. Per the germline V gene, CDR1 is SNHLY and CDR2 is FYNNEI. V was pared by 3 bases and J by 5 bases, with 10 bases of the junction left unmatched. The CDR3 is made up of 15 amino acids. The DNA of the CDR3 is TGTGCCAGCAGTGACGGGGGGTTTTGGTCCCACGAGCAGTACTTC. Translated: CASSDGGFWSHEQYF.

In its sample, this clonotype was seen a few times. V gene TRBV28 combines with J gene TRBJ1-5, with 11 bases lining up with TRBD1. This CDR3 comprises 16 residues. J lost 6 bases, V lost 3 bases, and 7 bases had no gene match. Per germline, CDR1 MDHEN and CDR2 SYDVKM. The CDR3 loop is CASSFPDRGPAQPQHF. The CDR3 DNA follows: TGTGCCAGCAGTTTCCCGGACAGGGGGCCGGCTCAGCCCCAGCATTTT.

The sample holds a few counts of this clonotype. The chain carries TRBV7-6 and TRBJ1-5; D is undetermined. From germline, CDR1 is SGHVS and CDR2 FNYEAQ. The CDR3 has 14 amino acids. With 3 bases removed from V and 0 bases from J, the gap between germline ends came to 6 bases. DNA of the CDR3: TGTGCCAGCAGCTTCCAGGATAGCAATCAGCCCCAGCATTTT. This encodes CASSFQDSNQPQHF.

The CDR3 loop reads CASSYPGTVMKAYNSPLHF. CDR3 in DNA: TGTGCCAGCAGCTACCCCGGGACAGTAATGAAAGCTTATAATTCACCCCTCCACTTT. The rearrangement links TRBV14 to TRBJ1-6; the match to TRBD1 covers 7 bases. The CDR3 contains 19 residues. V dropped 5 bases and J dropped 4; count of bases not matched to a gene: 17. The germline V gene encodes CDR1 SGHDN and CDR2 FVKESK.

Regarding this clonotype: A junction boundary mismatches the germline segment, possibly from a read error. The rearrangement joins TRBV20-1 to TRBJ1-4, with TRBD1 as a possible D gene (5 bases). Germline CDR1 DFQATT, CDR2 SNEGSKA (reference sequence). CDR3 length: 17 residues. CDR3 amino acids: CSARGAGTAAPNEKLFF. CDR3 DNA: TGCAGTGCGAGAGGGGCCGGGACGGCAGCTCCAAATGAAAAACTGTTTTTT.

In this sample, this clonotype turned up many times. The V call is TRBV20-1, the J call TRBJ2-3, with TRBD2 matching 12 bases. The germline gives CDR1 DFQATT, CDR2 SNEGSKA (reference sequence). The CDR3 is made up of 16 amino acids. J gave up 4 bases and V 2 bases, and 7 bases lay outside the gene matches. CDR3 coding DNA: TGCAGTGCTAGATCAGGACTAGCGGGGTTATCAGATACGCAGTATTTT. Translation gives CSARSGLAGLSDTQYF.

There are many counts of this clonotype. The CDR3 DNA reads as TGTGCCAGCAATCGACTAGCGGGGCCTTCCCTCGATACGCAGTATTTT. Its protein product is CASNRLAGPSLDTQYF. V and J are TRBV5-5 and TRBJ2-3, with TRBD2 matching 11 bases. This CDR3 spans 16 amino acids. Germline-derived CDR1 and CDR2 are SGHKS and YYEKEE (reference sequence). After removal of 6 bases from V and 6 bases from J, the junction contained 12 bases not matched to a gene.